These T cell receptor beta chains were read from a single sample in a study of T cells in Graves' hyperthyroidism and ophthalmopathy. TCRdb analysed the multiplex PCR reads with MiXCR anew, one entry per CDR3 protein. The data contain approximately 480,000 distinct CDR3 sequences, around 21% of them singletons. Source material: blood. The receptor source for this set is a man aged 18 to 30 with Graves' hyperthyroidism. CDR3s include the opening cysteine and the closing phenylalanine or tryptophan. The order of the fields is CDR3 DNA, CDR3 protein, D gene, clone size, J gene, V gene. The D gene is left open where the match is weak. Not all rows give a size; the values are once, few, many and, for expanded clones, a class.

TGTGCCAGCGGTAGACAGTATCCCTACGAGCAGTACTTC | CASGRQYPYEQYF | - | - | TRBJ2-7 | TRBV6-1
TGTGCCAGCAGGGAGGGGGGTGGTGGCTACACCTTC | CASREGGGGYTF | - | - | TRBJ1-2 | TRBV12-3/TRBV12-4
TGTGCCAGCAGTTTCGGGAGGGGAGCCCTTAATCAGCCCCAGCATTTT | CASSFGRGALNQPQHF | - | many | TRBJ1-5 | TRBV27
TGTGCCAGCAGGGAGCGAAGGGAATGCTACACCTTC | CASRERRECYTF | - | - | TRBJ1-2 | TRBV27
TGCAGTGCTAGAGTTGGGGGCCGTAGCCAGTACGAGCAGTACTTC | CSARVGGRSQYEQYF | - | many | TRBJ2-7 | TRBV20-1
TGTGCCAGCAGCCTCGACGCGTATGGCTACACCTTC | CASSLDAYGYTF | - | many | TRBJ1-2 | TRBV9
TGTGCCAGCAGCCAAGTGGGACTCCCTAGCGAGCAGTACTTC | CASSQVGLPSEQYF | - | many | TRBJ2-7 | TRBV14
TGTGCCAGCAGTGTCAGCCTGGGCCGTGAAGCTTTCTTT | CASSVSLGREAFF | - | many | TRBJ1-1 | TRBV6-1
TGCGCCAGCAGCTTGTCAGGGTATCCAAATCAGCCCCAGCATTTT | CASSLSGYPNQPQHF | - | many | TRBJ1-5 | TRBV5-1
TGTGCCAGCAGTGCTCCGGGGTTAGCCAAAAACATTAAGTACTTC | CASSAPGLAKNIKYF | - | - | TRBJ2-4 | TRBV6-1
TGTGCCACCCAAAGATATCAGGGGGAATATAGCAATCAGCCCCAGCATTTT | CATQRYQGEYSNQPQHF | TRBD1 | many | TRBJ1-5 | TRBV19
TGTGCCAGCAGCTGGGGACAGGGACGGGAGCTGTTTTTT | CASSWGQGRELFF | TRBD1 | many | TRBJ2-2 | TRBV6-5
TGTGCCAGCAGTCTTAGCGGGGGGGCCCCAGATACGCAGTATTTT | CASSLSGGAPDTQYF | TRBD2 | - | TRBJ2-3 | TRBV28
TGTGCCAGCGGGGGTCAGGGTCTTGAGGTTGAGACCCAGTACTTC | CASGGQGLEVETQYF | TRBD2 | - | TRBJ2-5 | TRBV10-3
TGTGCCAGCAGCTTACTGACTAGCGGGGGCGGGACCCAGTACTTC | CASSLLTSGGGTQYF | TRBD2 | - | TRBJ2-5 | TRBV7-2
TGTGCCACCAGTGATTTGGAAGGGATCACTGAAGCTTTCTTT | CATSDLEGITEAFF | - | - | TRBJ1-1 | TRBV24-1
TGTGCCACCTCGAAGGACAGCCCAGATACGCAGGATTTT | CATSKDSPDTQDF | - | - | TRBJ2-3 | TRBV6-1
TGTGCCAGCAGTCCCCGGGCCTCCAATCAGCCCCAGCATTTT | CASSPRASNQPQHF | - | many | TRBJ1-5 | TRBV28
TGTGCCATCAGTGCCACAGAGGGGGGGGCGAAGGGTTATGGCTACACCTTC | CAISATEGGAKGYGYTF | - | many | TRBJ1-2 | TRBV10-3